This TCR beta chain was sequenced for a study of blood T cell repertoires in COVID-19. Generated by immunoSEQ multiplex PCR, the TCRdb table keeps only in-frame clones and is missing some. The repertoire has some 85,000 clones, about 83% of them found once; the top ten carry roughly 50%. Germline V gene data show CDR1 as MNHEY and CDR2 as SVGAGI. The J segment lost 5 bases and the V segment lost 6 bases, leaving 6 bases of the junction unmatched. The CDR3 sequence is 13 residues long. In its sample, this clone was seen many times. The chain has TRBV6-5 and TRBJ1-1; TRBD1 matches at 7 bases. This sequence was found in a human donor in a cohort sampled during active COVID-19. Sequencing was carried out using peripheral blood. CDR3 amino acids: CASSSDRVTEAFF. The CDR3 DNA reads as TGTGCCAGCAGCTCTGACAGGGTGACTGAAGCTTTCTTT.